These 11 T cell receptor beta chains were all obtained from the same sample, sequenced in a study of CD8+ T cells in alopecia areata. cDNA prepared by RNA extraction and subsequent reverse transcription served as the template for sequencing. Method: immunoSEQ multiplex PCR; TCRdb's copy keeps in-frame clones and lacks some. The sample has some 170,000 clones; 50% to 75% are singletons. Documented treatment: oral pan-JAK inhibitor, 5-10 mg twice daily. The sequencing used CD4+ T cells sorted from blood, collected between weeks 55 and 65, from a patient treated with tofacitinib. These receptors all stem from a human donor with alopecia areata.

This clone turned up a few times. J is TRBJ2-7 and V is TRBV14, with D unclear. The CDR3 runs 12 residues. CDR1 and CDR2 (germline): SGHDN, FVKESK. V was cut by 3 bases and J by 2 bases, with 5 bases left in between. CDR3 nucleotide sequence: TGTGCCAGCAGCCACCTAACCTACGAGCAGTACTTC. As protein: CASSHLTYEQYF.

This clone was detected a few times. CDR3 sequence: CSVREDRGHDEQFF. For the CDR3, the DNA is TGCAGCGTGCGAGAGGACAGGGGTCACGATGAGCAGTTCTTC. The gene calls are TRBV29-1 and TRBJ2-1; TRBD1 matches at 9 bases. Trimming cost V 6 bases and J 8 bases; bases outside gene matches: 11. From germline, CDR1 is SQVTM and CDR2 ANQGSEA. The CDR3 totals 14 residues.

This clone was found once. The gene calls are TRBV5-1 and TRBJ2-7; D may be TRBD1 or TRBD2 (6 bases each). The germline V gene has CDR1 SGHRS and CDR2 YFSETQ. V was trimmed by 4 bases and J by 8 bases, leaving 10 bases between them. CDR3 length: 11 residues. Here the CDR3 reads CASSPGAQQYF. The CDR3 bases are TGCGCCAGCAGCCCGGGGGCTCAGCAGTACTTC.

The count of this clone is one. V is TRBV30 and J is TRBJ1-5; perhaps TRBD1 as D (5 bases). Trimming removed 2 bases at V and 3 bases at J, with 14 bases between. The CDR3 is made up of 15 amino acids. Germline-derived CDR1 and CDR2 are GTSNPN and SVGIG (reference sequence). CDR3 DNA sequence: TGTGCCTGGAGTATGCAGTTCGGGGCCAATCAGCCCCAGCATTTT. As protein: CAWSMQFGANQPQHF.

This clone was recorded once. This sequence joins TRBV5-6 and TRBJ1-2; no clear D gene. Between the trimmed V and J ends, which lost 4 bases and 3 bases, there was a span of 7 bases. Per the germline V gene, CDR1 is SGHDT and CDR2 is YYEEEE. CDR3 size: 12 residues. CDR3 sequence: CASSVDHYGYTF. In DNA, the CDR3 is TGTGCCAGCAGCGTCGACCACTATGGCTACACCTTC.

The chain employs TRBV18 and TRBJ1-2; 9 nucleotides line up with TRBD1. The germline CDR1 and CDR2 sequences are KGHSH and LQKENI. J was trimmed by 0 bases and V by 4 bases; bases with no gene match: 3. The CDR3 runs to 15 residues. The CDR3 bases are TGTGCCAGCTCACTCGGGACAGGGTCTAACTATGGCTACACCTTC. It codes for CASSLGTGSNYGYTF.

This clone was detected only a few times. The chain couples TRBV6-5 to TRBJ2-3, with a possible D match to TRBD2 (5 bases). Deletions cut 6 bases from V and 11 bases from J, with 15 bases between. Germline values: CDR1 MNHEY, CDR2 SVGAGI. The CDR3 covers 12 residues. Written as DNA, the CDR3 is TGTGCCAGCAGCCCGGCGGGCCGCATGCAGTATTTT. Translating gives CASSPAGRMQYF.

The chain employs TRBV30 and TRBJ1-5; no firm D call. The CDR3 runs to 13 residues. Germline V gene sequence: CDR1 GTSNPN, CDR2 SVGIG (reference sequence). V was pared by 6 bases and J by 0 bases, with 9 bases between. The chain's CDR3 is CACSPDSNQPQHF. CDR3 bases: TGTGCCTGTTCCCCTGATAGCAATCAGCCCCAGCATTTT.

The J gene is TRBJ1-1, the V gene TRBV25-1; 7 bases align to TRBD1. The CDR3 consists of 14 residues. Germline lookup yields CDR1 MGHDK and CDR2 SYGVNS. V was clipped by 2 bases and J by 4 bases; unmatched bases: 4. CDR3 in DNA: TGTGCCAGCAGTGAAATGGGACAGCGCACTGAAGCTTTCTTT. Residues: CASSEMGQRTEAFF.

V gene TRBV6-5 combines with J gene TRBJ1-2; D remains ambiguous. This CDR3 region has 11 residues. The germline gives CDR1 MNHEY, CDR2 SVGAGI. V lost 8 bases, J lost 6 bases, and 10 bases lay in between. CDR3 amino acids: CASSSTDGYTF. The CDR3 nucleotides read TGTGCCAGCTCCTCCACCGATGGCTACACCTTC.

The count of this clone is one. The V call is TRBV18, the J call TRBJ2-1; no firm D call. The germline V and J ends were trimmed by 1 base and 6 bases, with 4 bases remaining between them. Germline CDR1 is KGHSH and CDR2 is LQKENI. The CDR3 spans 12 residues. CDR3 in amino acids: CASSPRSNEQFF. Here the CDR3 DNA reads TGTGCCAGCTCACCACGAAGCAATGAGCAGTTCTTC.